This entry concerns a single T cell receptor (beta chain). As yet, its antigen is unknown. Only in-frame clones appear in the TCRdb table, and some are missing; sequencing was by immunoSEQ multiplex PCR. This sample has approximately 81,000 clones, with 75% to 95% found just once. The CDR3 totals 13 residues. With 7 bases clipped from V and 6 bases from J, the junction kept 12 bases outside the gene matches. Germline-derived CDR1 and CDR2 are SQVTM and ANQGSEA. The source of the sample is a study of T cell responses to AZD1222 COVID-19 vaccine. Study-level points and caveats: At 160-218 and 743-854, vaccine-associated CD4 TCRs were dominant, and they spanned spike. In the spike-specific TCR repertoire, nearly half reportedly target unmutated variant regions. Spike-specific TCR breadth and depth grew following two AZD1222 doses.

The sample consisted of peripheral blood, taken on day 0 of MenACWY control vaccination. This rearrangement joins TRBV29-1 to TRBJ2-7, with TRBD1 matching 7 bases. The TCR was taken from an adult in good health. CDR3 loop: CSAVPTGSLEQYF. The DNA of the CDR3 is TGCAGCGCTGTTCCGACAGGGTCCCTCGAGCAGTACTTC.